The rows below give T cell receptor beta chains drawn from one sample of a study of CD4 and CD8 cells across lung adenocarcinoma regions. TCRdb passed the PCR reads through MiXCR, listing each CDR3 protein once. The sample has more than 11,000 distinct CDR3 sequences; approximately 40% are singletons. The specimen sequenced was CD4+ T cells from the center of a lung tumor. These receptors came from a male donor with lung adenocarcinoma. The CD4 and CD8 labels of this study may be unreliable. Both conserved end residues are part of each CDR3. The D gene is left open where the match is weak. Clone size appears in some rows only: once, few, many, or a class for an expanded clone.

d_gene	v_gene	j_gene	abundance	CDR3nt	CDR3aa
TRBD2	TRBV6-1	TRBJ2-3	NA	TGTGCGGGCAGCGGGGGCCGGGACAAAGATACGCAGTACTTT	CAGSGGRDKDTQYF
NA	TRBV6-4	TRBJ2-6	many	TGTGCCAGCAGGCGTGGGGGGCCAGGGGCCAACGTCCTGACTTTC	CASRRGGPGANVLTF
NA	TRBV6-5	TRBJ2-3	NA	TGTGCCAGCAGTTCGATGGTGTCAGCCCAAAACATTCAGTATTTT	CASSSMVSAQNIQYF
NA	TRBV6-1	TRBJ2-7	NA	TGTGCCAGCAGTGAAGCGCCCTACATCTACGAGCAGTACTTC	CASSEAPYIYEQYF
TRBD1	TRBV6-5	TRBJ2-7	NA	TGTGCCAGCAGTTACGGGACAGCTTCCTACGAGCAGTACTTC	CASSYGTASYEQYF
TRBD2	TRBV10-3	TRBJ2-5	NA	TGTGCCATCAGTGATCCGCCCGGGACTAGCGGGAAAGAGACCCAGTACTTC	CAISDPPGTSGKETQYF
NA	TRBV6-1	TRBJ2-3	NA	TGTGCCAGGGGGGAGGACGGAAAAGATACTCAGTATTTT	CARGEDGKDTQYF
TRBD2	TRBV27	TRBJ2-1	NA	TGTGCCAGCAGTCCCCGGGGACTAGGATCCTACAATGAGCAGTTCTTC	CASSPRGLGSYNEQFF
TRBD1	TRBV18	TRBJ2-7	NA	TGTGCCAGCTCACCCAAGGTGACAGGGGGGAGCTCCTACGAGCAGTACTTC	CASSPKVTGGSSYEQYF
NA	TRBV15	TRBJ2-1	many	TGTGCCACCAGCACCAGAGATGGATCGTGGTGGGACGACAATGAGCAGTTCTTC	CATSTRDGSWWDDNEQFF